This T cell receptor (beta chain) was captured in a study of blood T cell repertoires in COVID-19. Study as a whole: Sites across the United States, Italy and Spain contributed samples from acute and convalescent COVID-19. In each case, the material was cDNA or gDNA derived from T cells, B-cell-depleted T cells, or PBMCs.

Germline CDR1 is SEHNR and CDR2 is FQNEAQ (reference sequence). CDR3 size: 15 residues. Unmatched junction bases numbered 9, after V lost 3 bases and J lost 10 bases. As originally analysed: From reference gene primer amplification, estimates of nucleated cell counts were derived. Assay: immunoSEQ multiplex PCR; the TCRdb copy retains only in-frame clones and omits some. The DNA was the basis for D and trimming; V, J and clone size are from that table. The sample holds about 31,000 clones, around 90% seen once. This receptor was taken from a woman in her thirties or forties with active or convalescent COVID-19. Sequencing was performed on peripheral blood. The rearrangement links TRBV7-9 to TRBJ1-4; 9 nucleotides align to TRBD1. The CDR3 region has the DNA TGTGCCAGCAGCTTGACAGGGGGGAATGCAGCAAAACTGTTTTTT. The encoded protein is CASSLTGGNAAKLFF.